The rows below give T cell receptor beta chains drawn from one sample of a study of post-analysis software for immune sequencing data. TCRdb itself ran the PCR reads through MiXCR, one entry per CDR3 protein. The sample yields around 400,000 distinct CDR3 sequences, approximately 42% seen once. Input material: blood. The receptors come from a girl aged 2 to 10 with multiple sclerosis. The CDR3 runs from the conserved cysteine through the conserved F or W. A D gene is named only where the DNA matches it firmly. The listing skips clone size in some rows; elsewhere it reads once, few, many or a size class.

>TRBJ2-7|-|TRBV20-1|-
CGAGQLKVTGYEDSYEQYF
TGCGGTGCTGGCCAATTAAAGGTGACAGGATATGAGGATTCCTACGAGCAGTACTTC
>TRBJ2-5|few|TRBV12-5|-
CASSNGLDETQYF
TGTGCTAGTTCAAACGGCCTCGATGAGACCCAGTACTTC
>TRBJ2-7|-|TRBV12-3/TRBV12-4|TRBD2
CASSLAPAGGHYEQYF
TGTGCCAGCAGTTTAGCTCCCGCGGGGGGCCATTACGAGCAGTACTTC
>TRBJ2-3|-|TRBV7-2|TRBD2
CASSFQRGAPDTQYF
TGTGCCAGCAGCTTCCAGCGGGGGGCTCCAGATACGCAGTATTTT
>TRBJ2-3|few|TRBV29-1|TRBD2
CSVAATSGGIADTQYF
TGCAGCGTTGCCGCGACTAGCGGGGGTATTGCAGATACGCAGTATTTT
>TRBJ2-1|-|TRBV15|TRBD1
CATSRLPPGQEAYNEQFF
TGTGCCACCAGCAGACTTCCTCCGGGACAGGAGGCCTACAATGAGCAGTTCTTC
>TRBJ2-7|-|TRBV6-5|TRBD2
CASGTGTSYEQYF
TGTGCCAGCGGTACGGGGACTAGCTACGAGCAGTACTTC
>TRBJ2-1|-|TRBV4-3|-
CASSQDRCNEQFF
TGCGCCAGCAGCCAAGATCGTTGCAATGAGCAGTTCTTC
>TRBJ2-7|-|TRBV28|TRBD1
CASSLTGEPYEQYF
TGTGCCAGCAGTTTGACAGGGGAACCCTACGAGCAGTACTTC
>TRBJ2-7|few|TRBV7-2|-
CASSLSGHIYEQYF
TGTGCCAGCAGCTTATCGGGACACATCTACGAGCAGTACTTC
>TRBJ2-7|few|TRBV29-1|-
CSAADKIYEQYF
TGCAGCGCCGCGGACAAGATCTACGAGCAGTACTTC
>TRBJ2-7|-|TRBV19|TRBD1
CASRRDRASYEQYF
TGTGCCAGTAGAAGGGACAGAGCTTCCTACGAGCAGTACTTC
>TRBJ1-4|-|TRBV28|TRBD1
CASSLTGGSEKLFF
TGTGCCAGCAGCCTTACAGGGGGCAGTGAAAAACTGTTTTTT
>TRBJ2-5|few|TRBV20-1|-
CSARQLQETQYF
TGCAGTGCAAGACAACTCCAAGAGACCCAGTACTTC
>TRBJ1-2|-|TRBV12-3/TRBV12-4|-
CASSFTRSGDYGYTF
TGTGCCAGCAGCTTTACCAGGTCGGGCGACTATGGCTACACCTTC
>TRBJ2-1|-|TRBV5-1|-
CASSQSTEPYNEQFF
TGCGCCAGCAGCCAATCGACAGAGCCATACAATGAGCAGTTCTTC
>TRBJ2-6|few|TRBV21-1|-
CASSTNRAGANVLTF
TGTGCCAGCAGCACAAACAGGGCTGGGGCCAACGTCCTGACTTTC
>TRBJ1-3|-|TRBV7-2|-
CASSLVGGSENTIYF
TGTGCCAGCAGCTTAGTAGGAGGATCGGAAAACACCATATATTTT
>TRBJ2-2|-|TRBV29-1|-
CSVEYQGNTGERFF
TGCAGCGTTGAATACCAGGGGAACACCGGGGAGCGGTTTTTT
>TRBJ2-1|-|TRBV20-1|-
CSARGPNSNEQFF
TGCAGTGCTAGAGGACCCAATTCCAATGAGCAGTTCTTC